Sequencing of this T cell receptor beta chain was carried out in a study of monozygotic twins with inflammatory bowel disease. Study findings and constraints: Findings did not support one strong IBD-associated signal or clonotype. Telling apart the different T cell subtypes was not possible.

The CDR3 has 14 residues. Germline V gives CDR1 MNHEY, CDR2 SMNVEV (reference sequence). Total RNA, at 3,000 to 4,500 ng, went into every TCR library. TCRdb re-called the 5' RACE reads and gives one entry per CDR3 protein, without DNA. The sample's table shows some 400,000 distinct CDR3 sequences. Concerning this clonotype itself: Its antigen remains unidentified.

This rearrangement joins TRBV27 to TRBJ2-7; TCRdb outputs TRBD1, but without DNA this stays unchecked. Sequencing input: blood. The source is a human donor with ulcerative colitis or Crohn's disease, or a healthy co-twin of an affected twin (not recorded which). The CDR3 sequence: CASRRRDGAYEQYF.